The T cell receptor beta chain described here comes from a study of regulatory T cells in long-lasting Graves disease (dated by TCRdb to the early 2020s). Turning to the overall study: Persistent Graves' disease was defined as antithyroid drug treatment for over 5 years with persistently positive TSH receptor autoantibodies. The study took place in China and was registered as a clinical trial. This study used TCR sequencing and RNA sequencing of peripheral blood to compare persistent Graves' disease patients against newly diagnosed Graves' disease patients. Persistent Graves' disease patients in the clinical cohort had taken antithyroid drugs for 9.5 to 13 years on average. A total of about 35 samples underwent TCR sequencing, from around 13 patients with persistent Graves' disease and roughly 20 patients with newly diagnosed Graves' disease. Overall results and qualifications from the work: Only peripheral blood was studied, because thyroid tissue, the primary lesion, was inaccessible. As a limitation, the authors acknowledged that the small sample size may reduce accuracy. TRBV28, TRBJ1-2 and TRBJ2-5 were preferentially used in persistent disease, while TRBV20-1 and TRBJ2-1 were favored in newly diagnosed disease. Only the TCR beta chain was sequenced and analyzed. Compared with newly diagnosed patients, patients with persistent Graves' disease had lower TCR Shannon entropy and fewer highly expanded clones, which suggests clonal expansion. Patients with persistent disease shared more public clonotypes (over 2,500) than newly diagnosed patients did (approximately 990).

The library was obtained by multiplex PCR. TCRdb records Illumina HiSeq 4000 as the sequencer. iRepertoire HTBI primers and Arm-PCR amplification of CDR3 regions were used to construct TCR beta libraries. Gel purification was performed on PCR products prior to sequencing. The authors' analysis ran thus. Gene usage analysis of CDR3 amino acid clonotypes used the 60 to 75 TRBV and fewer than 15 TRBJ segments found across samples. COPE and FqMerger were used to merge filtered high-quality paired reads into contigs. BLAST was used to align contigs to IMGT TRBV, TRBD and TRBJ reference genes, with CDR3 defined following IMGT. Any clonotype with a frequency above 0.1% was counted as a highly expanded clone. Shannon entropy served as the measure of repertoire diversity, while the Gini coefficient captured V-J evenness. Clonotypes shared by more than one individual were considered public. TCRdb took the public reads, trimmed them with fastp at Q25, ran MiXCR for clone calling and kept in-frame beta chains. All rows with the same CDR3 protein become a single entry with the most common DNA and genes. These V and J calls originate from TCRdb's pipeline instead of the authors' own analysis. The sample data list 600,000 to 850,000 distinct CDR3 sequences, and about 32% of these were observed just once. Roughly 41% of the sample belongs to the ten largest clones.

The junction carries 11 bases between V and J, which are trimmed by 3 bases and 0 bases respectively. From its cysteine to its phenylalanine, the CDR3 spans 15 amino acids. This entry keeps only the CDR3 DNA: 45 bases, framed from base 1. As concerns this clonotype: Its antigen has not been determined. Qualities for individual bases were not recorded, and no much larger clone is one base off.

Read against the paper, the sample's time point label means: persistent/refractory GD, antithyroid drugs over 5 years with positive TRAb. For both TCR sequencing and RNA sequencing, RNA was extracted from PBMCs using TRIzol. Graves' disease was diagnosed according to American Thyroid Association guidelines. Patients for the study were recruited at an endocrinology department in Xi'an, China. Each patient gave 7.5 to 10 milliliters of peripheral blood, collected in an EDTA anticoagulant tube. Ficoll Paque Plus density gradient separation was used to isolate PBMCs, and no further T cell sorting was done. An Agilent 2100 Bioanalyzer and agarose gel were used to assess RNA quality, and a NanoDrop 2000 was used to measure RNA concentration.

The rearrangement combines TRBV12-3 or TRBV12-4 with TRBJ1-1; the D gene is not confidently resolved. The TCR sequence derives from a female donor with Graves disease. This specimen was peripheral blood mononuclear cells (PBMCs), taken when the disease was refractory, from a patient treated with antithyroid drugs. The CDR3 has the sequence CASSFGRRMNTEAFF. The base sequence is TGTGCCAGCAGTTTCGGTCGAAGGATGAACACTGAAGCTTTCTTT.